This T cell receptor beta chain was retrieved from a study of cytomegalovirus exposure and HLA in healthy donors. Study overall: Among the 398 genotyped donors, 81% were placed in the Caucasian-associated ancestry cluster. Study-wide points: With high specificity and sensitivity, the classifier reportedly diagnosed cytomegalovirus status. According to an earlier analysis, most TCR beta V segments yielded productive rearrangements about 90% or about 30% of the time.

The PCR employed 60 Vbeta primers together with 13 Jbeta primers. Assay used: immunoSEQ multiplex PCR; TCRdb lists only in-frame clones, some missing. This sample has roughly 100,000 clones, with 65% to 85% found just once. Of note for this clone: Its antigen is as yet unknown.

The trim removed 6 bases at V and 4 bases at J, leaving 7 bases unmatched. The CDR3 sequence is 15 residues long. Germline CDR1 and CDR2: SQVTM and ANQGSEA. The gene calls are TRBV29-1 and TRBJ2-6, with 9 bases identical to TRBD1. The sequenced sample consisted of PBMCs. The TCR comes from a man aged 45 to 65 in good health and CMV-seronegative. CDR3 sequence: CSVRGTGTGANVLTF. The CDR3 DNA is TGCAGCGTCCGAGGGACAGGGACCGGGGCCAACGTCCTGACTTTC.